This T cell receptor beta chain was captured by sequencing in a study of cytomegalovirus exposure and HLA in healthy donors (dated by TCRdb to about 2017). For the study in its entirety: According to an earlier analysis of several hundred of the donors, about 179 million T cells yielded approximately 120 million unique TCR beta sequences and approximately 280 Gb of sequence data. Roughly 300 gigabases of sequencing data and tens of millions of unique TCR sequences were included in an early release covering about 700 HLA-typed donors. The genetic ancestry cluster associated with self-reported Caucasian donors included roughly 84% of the 350 to 500 genotyped donors. The study was designed to test whether signatures of past pathogen exposure could be identified by cataloging public T cell receptors. Using immunosequencing, the study profiled T cell repertoires from about 650 subjects and related those repertoires to cytomegalovirus serostatus. Along with the 666-subject first cohort, a separate validation cohort of over 90 different subjects was used. To predict cytomegalovirus infection status, the study combined high-throughput TCR immunosequencing, statistical association of individual TCRs with disease status, and machine learning. In a later analysis, previously published TCR beta repertoires from 550 to 750 donors were re-analyzed and high-resolution HLA genotyping was added so that TCR occurrence patterns could be studied. Rather than drawing on any new phenotypic data, the later analysis identified candidate immune exposures from TCR beta sequences and the way those sequences occurred across donors. To decide whether each TCR beta V gene segment behaved as functional or pseudogenic, an earlier analysis of approximately 600 of the donors relied on high-throughput TCR beta sequencing. Donor age, sex, ethnicity and CMV serostatus were collected together with the repertoire data. A later genetic analysis used genome-wide SNP genotypes for about 55% of the 666 donors, treating that subset as a discovery cohort. Every repertoire in the discovery cohort had been generated on one and the same sequencing platform. HLA typing covered class I and class II loci at four-digit resolution. The number of donors typed differed by locus, with 629-630 for A, B, C, DRB1 and DQB1, about 500 for DQA1, over 600 for DPA1, and 450 to 480 for DPB1. Four to six DR-DQ haplotypes were handled as single units for association and clustering, since linkage in the cohort was strong. Among a few hundred genotyped donors of the cohort, an average of about 240,000 unique TCR beta nucleotide sequences were sequenced per donor, about a sixth of them non-productive. General findings and caveats noted by the study authors: Linkage disequilibrium might explain the correlated functional status among segregating V segments, but an unknown experimental factor could not be excluded. In vitro tests confirmed that a few of the cytomegalovirus-associated TCR beta chains recognize cytomegalovirus antigens. Compared with the roughly 710-donor mean, donors in an Asian-associated ancestry cluster had fewer N-insertions in productive TCRs, according to a later genetic analysis. When HLA alleles, especially DR and DQ, strongly co-occurred, attributing TCR associations to individual alleles was difficult. In a later analysis, the rate of TCR association differed among HLA loci, with DRB1 alleles having the most associated TCRs and HLA-C alleles having the fewest. The classifier was reported to diagnose cytomegalovirus status with high specificity and sensitivity in both the original and validation cohorts. Most TCR sequences were seen in very few donors, while some public TCRs were found in many individuals. Because some donors lacked HLA typing at each locus, the association tests relied only on the typed subset. Compared with equally common non-associated chains, HLA-associated TCR beta chains in a later analysis were more clonally expanded and had lower generation probabilities. In this cohort, only TCR beta chains were sequenced, and detectable features were limited by the absence of alpha or paired-chain data. Several of the top co-occurrence clusters appeared to be linked to parvovirus B19, influenza, CMV and Epstein-Barr virus, according to a later analysis. A total of 150 to 200 TCR beta chains were listed by the study as associated with cytomegalovirus. The presence/absence analyses assumed that sequencing depth was roughly uniform across donors, and that assumption may not be true. The earlier analysis of fewer than 750 of the donors excluded around 17 rarely observed V segments, including chromosome 9 orphons, because counts were too low. An earlier analysis of around 500 of the donors showed that most TCR beta V segments appeared in productive rearrangements either about 90% or about 30% of the time, which broadly matched IMGT annotations. Specific HLA alleles were associated with 15,000 to 20,000 TCR beta sequences at a false discovery rate of 0.05 in a later analysis. According to a later analysis, most CMV-associated TCR beta chains appeared to be HLA-restricted, and the HLA associations seemed to be driven largely by CMV exposure. A cluster of highly shared sequence variants was judged likely to represent a technical artifact of the sequencing pipeline. CMV serostatus was the only immune exposure information available for the cohort. V-gene and J-gene trimming of TCR beta chains was associated with a missense DCLRE1C variant in a later genetic analysis, and the association was replicated in an independent cohort. A further reported finding was that TCR beta sequences accurately predicted the HLA-A and HLA-B alleles for most subjects in the first cohort. The authors suggested that the approach could potentially be extended to other disease states and immunological phenotypes.

The cohort comprised several hundred healthy bone marrow donors. At the time of sampling, all cohort members were nominally healthy, though unrecorded immune exposures were likely present. The donor tested CMV seropositive, placing the donor among the roughly 270 seropositive members of the cohort. A peripheral blood sample was collected from each donor, and TCR beta sequencing was performed on peripheral blood mononuclear cells. The Qiagen DNeasy Blood Extraction Kit was used to extract genomic DNA from the blood cell samples. Library preparation was by the immunoSEQ multiplex PCR assay. For the multiplex PCR, a mixture combining 60 forward primers for TCR Vbeta segments and 13 reverse primers for TCR Jbeta segments was used. A multiplex PCR assay on genomic DNA amplified the CDR3 region of rearranged TCR beta genes. On the Illumina HiSeq System, the amplified TCR beta libraries were sequenced as 87-base-pair reads. In the original analysis: A later analysis tallied 75 million to 85 million unique TCR beta chains across the approximately 670 repertoires, and approximately 12 million of those chains were shared by two or more donors. Raw reads were error-corrected and collapsed into unique sequences with a nearest-neighbor algorithm that merged closely related sequences to remove PCR and sequencing errors. Alignment of CDR3 sequences to IMGT reference sequences was used to assign V, D and J gene segments. For a sequence to be retained, at least a six-nucleotide match to both a V gene segment and a J gene segment was required. Rearrangements were classified as productive when the CDR3 lacked stop codons and remained in frame with V and J, and all other rearrangements were classified as non-productive. Following IMGT convention, CDR3 was defined as the stretch from the second conserved V-encoded cysteine to the conserved J-encoded phenylalanine. The earlier analysis of 500 to 650 of the donors excluded any sequence lacking an unambiguous match to a single V gene segment. An earlier analysis of a few hundred of the donors called V segments functional above 56.7% productive rearrangements and segregating when the between-donor standard deviation exceeded 5%. To diagnose cytomegalovirus status from the catalog of TCR beta chain sequences, a statistical classification framework was built. In a later analysis, TCR nucleotide sequences were compared against IMGT/GENE-DB human TR gene sequences so that V and J genes could be assigned. The TCRdist pipeline was used in a later analysis to assign CDR3 sequences and most-parsimonious VDJ recombination scenarios. A later analysis defined each TCR beta chain by its CDR3 amino acid sequence plus V-gene family, and excluded reads lacking a unique V-gene family. A later analysis removed roughly 590 highly shared, low-generation-probability nucleotide sequences to deal with suspected cross-contamination and a sequencing artifact. In a later analysis, a clonal expansion index for each public chain was calculated from normalized within-repertoire ranks of inferred template counts. In a later analysis, generation probabilities were computed using a VDJ recombination model fitted to out-of-frame rearrangements, and the results were checked against IGoR. In a later analysis, hypergeometric tests were used to score TCR-TCR, TCR-HLA and TCR-CMV co-occurrence, with a repertoire-size bias correction applied to TCR pairs. To estimate false discovery rates, a later analysis permuted the HLA or CMV assignments 20 times. In a later analysis, co-occurring TCRs were grouped using DBSCAN, and TCRdist sequence similarity was added for clustering within HLA-allele-positive subsets. Repertoires with fewer than 30,000 or more than 120,000 public chains, plus five repertoires with anomalous nucleotide sharing, were excluded from co-occurrence clustering. TCRdb limited this immuneACCESS table to in-frame rearrangements with V and J called. A share of clones is missing; checked studies link under half to unresolved V genes, and the rest is unexplained. V and J calls and clone size follow that table, whereas D and trimming were derived from the DNA. The table for this sample lists about 260,000 clones; around four fifths of them were counted only once. In total, the top ten clones hold roughly 2% of the sample.

Notes on this clone: Its antigen has not been determined. No base qualities exist here, and no much larger clone lies one base off it.

The receptor's source is a woman aged 35 to 49 in good health and CMV-seropositive. The sample was PBMCs.

The DNA sequence is as follows: TGTGCCAGCAGCCAAGAGGGACAGGGGGGAAACACCATATATTTT. Its translation is CASSQEGQGGNTIYF. The chain joins TRBV4-2 to TRBJ1-3, and 10 junction bases match TRBD1. Counted from cysteine to phenylalanine, this CDR3 has 15 amino acids. The DNA shown is the 45-base CDR3, in frame from base 1. Relative to germline, V is missing 0 bases and J is missing 4 bases, with 0 bases of the junction outside any gene match. CDR1 LGHNA and CDR2 YNFKEQ were looked up in the germline V gene.